The clone carrying this TCR beta chain has just one count. The antigen is not known. The germline V and J ends were trimmed by 0 bases and 0 bases, with 10 bases remaining between them. Germline loops: CDR1 SGHRS, CDR2 YFSETQ. This CDR3 is built from 17 residues. The data are from a study of T-cell reconstitution after alpha-beta-depleted transplantation in children. Regarding the study as a whole: The main origin of T-cell counts and diversity one year after transplant was newly produced T cells. As was reported, about two months after transplant, alpha-beta T cells came from several hundred expanded graft clones. Surviving recipient T cells and thymic progenitors accounted for the high day-60 TCRbeta diversity observed in some patients.

Unique molecular identifiers were incorporated when the TCRbeta library was constructed. TCRdb re-derived calls from the PCR reads in MiXCR, one entry per CDR3 protein. This sample yields 100,000 or so distinct CDR3 sequences, of which 15% to 19% are seen a single time; 15% to 20% belongs to the top ten. The sequences come from PBMCs, mostly from graft donor cells, collected 180 days after TCRalphabeta/CD19-depleted stem cell transplant. The V and J genes are TRBV5-1 and TRBJ2-6; no clear D. This clonotype originated in a male patient aged 2-15 years who had a stem cell transplant for acute lymphoblastic leukemia, so the T cells may come from the graft donor. The CDR3 DNA follows: TGCGCCAGCAGCTTGGCCGCCATGACCTCTGGGGCCAACGTCCTGACTTTC. Its protein is CASSLAAMTSGANVLTF.